The 14 T cell receptor beta chains listed next were all sequenced from one sample in a study of blood T cells in healthy people across ages. Primers used in a second PCR of about 6 to 12 cycles were a sample-barcoded 5' primer and a J-beta primer mix. MiXCR, run by TCRdb on the 5' RACE reads, gives a single entry per CDR3 protein. The data hold 350,000 to 450,000 distinct CDR3 sequences, with about half observed a single time. The sequencing sample was made of blood. The receptor set was obtained from a man aged 55 to 70 in good health.

A few counts support this clonotype. The chain employs TRBV27 and TRBJ1-2; a weak D match, TRBD1 (6 bases). Germline lookup yields CDR1 MNHEY and CDR2 SMNVEV (reference sequence). Trimming took off 6 bases at V and 8 bases at J, with 19 bases between the two ends. The CDR3 sequence is 14 residues long. CDR3 in DNA: TGTGCCAGCAGAAAAAACACAGGGACTGGAGGCTACACCTTC. It yields the protein CASRKNTGTGGYTF.

V usage is TRBV6-6 and J usage is TRBJ2-3; D is possibly TRBD2 (6 bases). There are 14 residues in the CDR3. CDR1 is MNHNY and CDR2 is SVGAGI in the germline V gene (reference sequence). The V and J ends lost 6 bases and 4 bases respectively, with 14 bases between them. This CDR3 reads CASSLGGTADTQYF. In nucleotides, the CDR3 is TGTGCCAGCAGCCTGGGGGGTACCGCAGATACGCAGTATTTT.

Turning to this clonotype: One junction end disagrees with the germline gene, perhaps due to a read error. The V gene is TRBV5-6, the J gene TRBJ1-1; TRBD1 might be the D (6 bases). Germline CDR1 reads SGHDT; CDR2 reads YYEEEE. This CDR3 contains 14 residues. CDR3 amino acids: CAGSLGGGPTEAFF. The CDR3 coding sequence is TGTGCCGGCAGCCTCGGGGGGGGGCCCACTGAAGCTTTCTTT.

This clonotype has a handful of counts. The rearrangement joins TRBV2 to TRBJ2-1; no definite D call. V lost 8 bases and J 8 bases, leaving 10 bases between the germline ends. This CDR3 has 11 amino acids. CDR1 and CDR2 (germline): SNHLY, FYNNEI. The CDR3 spells CASGRVHEQFF. The CDR3 DNA is TGTGCCAGCGGACGGGTTCATGAGCAGTTCTTC.

The chain links TRBV4-3 to TRBJ1-2; D not certain. Germline CDR1 LGHNA, CDR2 YSLEER. V dropped 6 bases and J dropped 4 bases, with 15 bases sitting between them. The CDR3 has 14 amino acids. The CDR3 DNA reads TGCGCCAGCAGTCAGAGCCTCCGAGGCTATGGCTACACCTTC. Translating it yields CASSQSLRGYGYTF.

In this sample, this clonotype turned up a few times. CDR3: CASSSGLVSGGSYEQYF. The CDR3 bases are TGTGCCAGCAGCTCCGGTTTGGTCAGCGGGGGCTCCTACGAGCAGTACTTC. This rearrangement joins TRBV7-8 to TRBJ2-7, with 8 bases aligning to TRBD2. The CDR3 extends over 17 amino acids. Trimming took 4 bases from V and 0 from J; bases not matched to a gene: 11. The germline V gene has CDR1 SGHVS and CDR2 FQNEAQ.

As regards this clonotype: A read error may produce the germline difference seen at one junction end. The rearrangement uses TRBV2 and TRBJ2-3; 11 positions match TRBD2. The germline V gene has CDR1 SNHLY and CDR2 FYNNEI. The CDR3 runs to 14 residues. The DNA of the CDR3 is TGTGCCAGCAGACTAGCGGGAGTAGGAGATCCGCAGTATTTT. It codes for CASRLAGVGDPQYF.

The chain recombines TRBV11-2 with TRBJ2-7; the D gene is possibly TRBD1 (6 bases). There are 13 residues in the CDR3. With 5 bases removed from V and 6 bases from J, the gap between germline ends came to 14 bases. Germline CDR1 and CDR2: SGHAT and FQNNGV. CDR3 sequence reads: CASSPDRWGEQYF. The CDR3 coding sequence is TGTGCCAGCAGCCCGGACAGATGGGGCGAGCAGTACTTC.

This clonotype was counted once. The chain uses TRBV10-3 and TRBJ1-4; D is unresolved. Germline CDR1 and CDR2: ENHRY and SYGVKD. Trimming took off 11 bases at V and 0 bases at J, with 10 bases between the two ends. There are 13 residues in the CDR3. DNA of the CDR3: TGTGCCGATACGGCATCAACTAATGAAAAACTGTTTTTT. Its translation: CADTASTNEKLFF.

J is TRBJ2-7 and V is TRBV11-2; D is perhaps TRBD1 or TRBD2 (6 bases each). V was clipped by 1 base and J by 7 bases, with 11 bases between them. The CDR3 is 13 residues long. CDR1 SGHAT and CDR2 FQNNGV come from the germline V gene. Here the CDR3 reads CASSLGGAEEQYF. The CDR3, as DNA: TGTGCCAGCAGCTTAGGGGGGGCCGAGGAGCAGTACTTC. Supplemented by reference TRBV11-2 and TRBJ2-7, the full variable domain reads EAGVAQSPRYKIIEKRQSVAFWCNPISGHATLYWYQQILGQGPKLLIQFQNNGVVDDSQLPKDRFSAERLKGVDSTLKIQPAKLEDSAVYLCASSLGGAEEQYFGPGTRLTVT.

Regarding this clonotype: An end of the junction does not agree with germline; a read error may underlie this. This chain links TRBV7-2 with TRBJ2-5, with a weak D call TRBD2 (6 bases). CDR1 and CDR2 (germline): SGHTA, FQGNSA. The length of the CDR3 is 15 residues. This CDR3 reads CASSPRRGGQEAQYF. In DNA form, the CDR3 reads TGTGCCAGCAGCCCGCGCCGCGGAGGGCAAGAGGCCCAGTACTTC.

The gene calls are TRBV3-1 and TRBJ2-7; 8 bases line up with TRBD1. V dropped 4 bases and J dropped 3; count of bases not matched to a gene: 11. Germline CDR1 reads LGHDT; CDR2 reads YNNKEL (reference sequence). The CDR3 sequence is 16 residues long. The CDR3 nucleotides are TGTGCCAGCAGCCTGCCAACCGGGACAGGAGGCTACGAGCAGTACTTC. Protein sequence: CASSLPTGTGGYEQYF.

This CDR3 reads CSVSLAGGTDTQYF. The CDR3, as DNA: TGCAGCGTTTCACTAGCGGGGGGCACAGATACGCAGTATTTT. The chain joins TRBV29-1 to TRBJ2-3, with 11 bases that match TRBD2. The germline V gene has CDR1 SQVTM and CDR2 ANQGSEA. The CDR3 runs 14 residues. V lost 5 bases, J lost 1 base, and 2 bases stayed unmatched.

This clonotype was observed a few times. This sequence joins TRBV3-1 and TRBJ2-1; maybe TRBD2 (6 bases). In germline, CDR1 is LGHDT, CDR2 YNNKEL (reference sequence). The CDR3 spans 11 residues. V shed 7 bases and J shed 10 bases, with 11 bases lying between them. In DNA form, the CDR3 reads TGTGCCAGCACTGCGGGATTCGAGCAGTTCTTC. It specifies CASTAGFEQFF.